These T cell receptor beta chains were read from a single sample in a study of regulatory T cells in long-lasting Graves disease. In TCRdb, the multiplex PCR reads were re-called with MiXCR into one record per CDR3 protein. This table holds 310,000 or so distinct CDR3 sequences, 22% found once. Specimen: peripheral blood mononuclear cells (PBMCs), collected when the disease was refractory, from a patient treated with antithyroid drugs. The receptors derive from a female donor with Graves disease. Both conserved end residues are part of each CDR3. A D gene is named only where the DNA matches it firmly. Where a row states a size, it is once, few, many or the class of an expanded clone; other rows omit it.

>-|TRBV6-2/TRBV6-3|TRBJ2-7|few
CASSLVNYEQYF
TGTGCCAGCAGTTTGGTCAATTACGAGCAGTACTTC
>TRBD1|TRBV11-2|TRBJ1-6|many
CASSHSGTDLNSPLHF
TGTGCCAGCAGCCACTCCGGGACAGACCTAAATTCACCCCTCCACTTT
>-|TRBV20-1|TRBJ2-7|few
CSAILGVSEQYF
TGCAGTGCTATATTGGGGGTATCCGAGCAGTACTTC
>-|TRBV25-1|TRBJ2-5|many
CASSERRGSLYQETQYF
TGTGCCAGCAGTGAAAGGCGGGGATCCTTGTACCAAGAGACCCAGTACTTC
>-|TRBV27|TRBJ2-4|-
CASSQVAGLGAKNIQYF
TGTGCCAGCAGCCAGGTCGCGGGGTTAGGGGCCAAAAACATTCAGTACTTC
>TRBD2|TRBV5-1|TRBJ2-2|few
CASSGRLAGDLVGELFF
TGCGCCAGCAGTGGTCGACTAGCGGGAGATTTGGTCGGGGAGCTGTTTTTT
>TRBD2|TRBV20-1|TRBJ2-5|many
CSARVGLADSETQYF
TGCAGTGCTAGAGTAGGACTAGCGGATTCCGAGACCCAGTACTTC
>TRBD2|TRBV20-1|TRBJ2-7|-
CSAREGLAWAYEQYF
TGCAGTGCTAGAGAGGGACTAGCTTGGGCCTACGAGCAGTACTTC
>TRBD1|TRBV7-9|TRBJ2-3|few
CASSVPGQGTDTQYF
TGTGCCAGCAGCGTCCCGGGACAGGGCACAGATACGCAGTATTTT
>-|TRBV30|TRBJ1-4|many
CAWQISGREKLFF
TGTGCCTGGCAGATATCAGGACGTGAAAAACTGTTTTTT
>-|TRBV6-1|TRBJ2-1|-
CASTRSGEGEQFF
TGTGCCAGCACCCGCAGTGGGGAAGGTGAGCAGTTCTTC
>-|TRBV19|TRBJ2-4|-
CASSKPAKNIQYF
TGTGCCAGTAGTAAACCAGCCAAAAACATTCAGTACTTC
>TRBD1|TRBV7-8|TRBJ2-7|few
CASSSSTGVAYEQYF
TGTGCCAGCAGCTCGTCCACAGGGGTTGCCTACGAGCAGTACTTC
>-|TRBV7-2|TRBJ1-2|-
CASSLRGEVNGYTF
TGTGCCAGCAGCTTACGCGGGGAGGTCAATGGCTACACCTTC
>-|TRBV7-9|TRBJ2-2|-
CASSRDRLPGELFF
TGTGCCAGCAGCCGTGACAGGCTCCCCGGGGAGCTGTTTTTT
>TRBD1|TRBV5-1|TRBJ2-3|-
CASSGRGIADTQYF
TGCGCCAGCAGTGGCAGGGGGATCGCAGATACGCAGTATTTT
>-|TRBV29-1|TRBJ1-4|-
CSVEENGGGKEKLFF
TGCAGCGTTGAAGAGAACGGGGGCGGCAAAGAAAAACTGTTTTTT
>-|TRBV6-2/TRBV6-3|TRBJ2-1|-
CASRTPSYNEQFF
TGTGCCAGCAGGACACCATCCTACAATGAGCAGTTCTTC
>TRBD1|TRBV12-3/TRBV12-4|TRBJ2-7|many
CASTLGQGEQYF
TGTGCCAGCACCCTTGGACAGGGGGAGCAGTACTTC
>-|TRBV7-2|TRBJ2-7|many
CASSYGPSYEQYF
TGTGCCAGCAGCTACGGTCCTTCTTACGAGCAGTACTTC
>-|TRBV5-6|TRBJ2-7|few
CASSLGGLLSGYEQYF
TGTGCCAGCAGCTTGGGCGGTTTGCTGTCGGGGTACGAGCAGTACTTC
>-|TRBV20-1|TRBJ2-7|-
CSARAGDTVSYEQYF
TGCAGTGCTAGAGCCGGAGACACAGTCTCCTACGAGCAGTACTTC
>-|TRBV27|TRBJ2-7|-
CASSPRGLYEQYF
TGTGCCAGCAGTCCAAGGGGACTGTACGAGCAGTACTTC
>TRBD1|TRBV28|TRBJ2-7|-
CASSLLRGHLKATYEQYF
TGTGCCAGCAGTTTATTGAGGGGGCACTTGAAAGCAACCTACGAGCAGTACTTC
>TRBD2|TRBV20-1|TRBJ2-7|many
CSVGPGTSGYEQYF
TGCAGTGTAGGACCCGGGACTAGCGGCTACGAGCAGTACTTC
>-|TRBV7-9|TRBJ2-5|-
CASSSRVETQYF
TGTGCCAGCAGCTCCAGGGTAGAGACCCAGTACTTC
>-|TRBV20-1|TRBJ1-1|-
CSARDAMGTNTEAFF
TGCAGTGCTAGAGATGCGATGGGAACGAACACTGAAGCTTTCTTT
>-|TRBV6-2/TRBV6-3|TRBJ2-5|few
CASSLTSGETQYF
TGTGCCAGCAGCTTAACAAGCGGGGAGACCCAGTACTTC